The sequence of this TCR beta chain was determined in a study of T cells in Graves' hyperthyroidism and ophthalmopathy. Findings and caveats of the study: In validation, the model predicted ophthalmopathy. These predictions came a median 6.5 months before onset.

The CDR3 loop spans 14 amino acids. V dropped 1 base and J dropped 6 bases, with 13 bases sitting between them. Germline V lookup: CDR1 SGHDN, CDR2 FVKESK. In this sample, this clonotype turned up many times. Its target is unknown. Uncontrolled infections, other autoimmune diseases, pregnancy or lactation led to exclusion of patients. Clinicians diagnosed patients from clinical symptoms, serum thyroxine and TRAb, thyroid ultrasound and orbital computed tomography. RNA transcripts were the template for amplifying TCR beta CDR3 regions. In the first-round RT-PCR of the TCR CDR3, the HTBI primer set was used. TCRdb reprocessed the multiplex PCR reads with MiXCR, giving one entry per CDR3 protein. The sample lists more than 500,000 distinct CDR3 sequences; 35% to 55% were seen once.

Sequenced: peripheral blood or thyroid tissue (not recorded which). The source is an adult woman with Graves' disease, either hyperthyroidism or ophthalmopathy (not recorded which). The chain joins TRBV14 to TRBJ2-7; weak D call: TRBD2 (7 bases). Here the CDR3 DNA reads TGTGCCAGCAGCCAAGTACGGGGGGCGGGCGAGCAGTACTTC. Its translation: CASSQVRGAGEQYF.